This TCR beta chain was recovered during a study of Ad26.COV2.S vaccination and SARS-CoV-2 variants. V lost 5 bases to trimming and J lost 4 bases, with 7 bases between them. This CDR3 contains 12 residues. Germline V gives CDR1 SGHDT, CDR2 YYEEEE. Sequenced by immunoSEQ multiplex PCR; TCRdb stores in-frame clones only, minus some. The data contain some 350,000 clones, about 90% of them seen just once; the ten biggest clones take up about 3.9%. About this clone: The antigen is unknown.

General observations from the study: Recipients of either vaccine or placebo displayed similar breadth of non-spike TCRs.

The input for sequencing was peripheral blood, taken after recovery from COVID-19. This receptor was obtained from a human donor who had recovered from COVID-19. The chain is built from TRBV5-6 and TRBJ2-1; D remains ambiguous. This CDR3 reads CASRFGYNEQFF. The DNA for the CDR3 is TGTGCCAGCAGATTCGGGTACAATGAGCAGTTCTTC.